The text below deals with one TCR beta chain. This clonotype came up a few times. This clone's antigen is unknown. No base quality information exists; no much larger clone differs at one position. These data are taken from a study of T-cell memory formation after mild COVID-19 (dated by TCRdb to 2020 to 2023). For the study in its entirety: TCR sequence clusters from the two donors were largely donor specific. Longitudinal TCRalpha and TCRbeta repertoire sequencing tracked T-cell clones expanding and contracting after mild COVID-19 in a couple of donors. Two young, previously healthy adult volunteers made up the cohort, one male and one female. The investigation overall reported the following: Clones that contracted from day 15 to 85 showed balanced CD4/CD8 phenotypes, whereas a second wave of clones that expanded from day 15 to 37 leaned towards CD4+. Only a couple of mild cases were covered in the study, and larger cohorts including severe cases with pre-infection samples were considered necessary. Some responding clones were detected in pre-infection memory, suggesting pre-existing cross-reactive memory T cells joined the SARS-CoV-2 response. SARS-CoV-2 specificity was not confirmed for the second-wave clones peaking on day 37. Contracting CD4+ clones were found mainly in CM and EM memory subsets, while CD8+ clones were enriched in EMRA.

Sequencing relied on an Illumina NovaSeq 6000. TCRalpha and TCRbeta cDNA libraries were constructed by 5'RACE with constant-segment primers, with sample barcodes and unique molecular identifiers being introduced. RNA was extracted from every sample with Trizol reagent. The libraries were amplified in two PCR steps, and the second step added a second sample barcode and Illumina TruSeq adapters. Sequencing of the libraries was done on an Illumina NovaSeq, producing 2 x 150 bp paired-end reads. In the source study's methods: With migec v1.2.7, reads were demultiplexed and then collapsed into UMI-guided consensus sequences. Using mixcr v2.1.11, UMI consensuses were aligned to TRA and TRB V and J templates and then assembled into clonotypes. Expanded or contracted clonotypes were those called significant by both edgeR and NoisET, with noise models trained on biological replicates. For edgeR calls, a false discovery rate-adjusted p below 0.01 and a log2 fold-change threshold of 1 were applied. As an exploratory analysis of dynamics, PCA with hierarchical clustering was applied to max-normalized trajectories of the 1000 most abundant clonotypes. Each responding clone was given a CD4 or CD8 phenotype based on the CD4+ and CD8+ repertoires, which had been sequenced separately. TCRdb took the public reads, trimmed them with fastp at Q25, ran MiXCR for clone calling and kept in-frame beta chains. Rows merge per CDR3 protein into single entries with the most common DNA and genes. For this entry, the V and J calls and clone size follow TCRdb and not the study's own pipeline. A total of about 340,000 distinct CDR3 sequences appear in this sample, 20% to 25% of them only once. The ten largest clones add up to around 12% of the sample.

CDR1 and CDR2 (SNHLY, FYNNEI) derive from the germline V gene. V lost 6 bases and J lost 2 bases; the stretch between them is 7 bases long. The CDR3, cysteine through phenylalanine, is 13 amino acids long. The entry retains the CDR3 DNA only, 39 bases that are in frame from base 1. Ficoll-Paque density gradient centrifugation was used to isolate PBMCs. Sequencing input: PBMCs or a T cell subset sorted from them (not recorded which). The V gene is TRBV2 and the J gene is TRBJ2-2, with the D gene call left open. The receptor's source is an adult woman who had mild COVID-19 (a few samples of this study predate the infection). The sample titles of this study are shuffled in the database, so cell type and time point are left out; the donor was told from shared clones. The CDR3 loop reads CASRGDNTGELFF. The DNA sequence follows: TGTGCCAGCAGAGGTGATAACACCGGGGAGCTGTTTTTT.